The 4 T cell receptor beta chains given below trace back to one sample, sequenced in a study of cytomegalovirus exposure and HLA in healthy donors. Sequencing used immunoSEQ multiplex PCR; TCRdb keeps in-frame clones, though not all of them. The repertoire consists of 200,000 to 250,000 clones, with approximately 87% occurring once and the leading ten covering around 2.6%. Sample: PBMCs. These receptors were collected from a man aged 18 to 35 in good health and CMV-seronegative.

The rearrangement joins TRBV9 to TRBJ2-4; 10 nucleotides align to TRBD1. The length of the CDR3 is 14 residues. V trimming: 3 bases; J trimming: 6 bases; junction bases outside the gene matches: 3. Germline V gene sequence: CDR1 SGDLS, CDR2 YYNGEE. This CDR3 reads CASSGQGARNIQYF. In DNA form, the CDR3 reads TGTGCCAGCAGCGGACAGGGGGCAAGAAACATTCAGTACTTC.

This chain joins TRBV7-9 and TRBJ1-4; D gene unclear. The V end was cut by 1 base, the J end by 2 bases, with 8 bases between. Germline assignment: CDR1 SEHNR and CDR2 FQNEAQ (reference sequence). This CDR3 has 15 amino acids. CDR3 in DNA: TGTGCCAGCAGCTTAGAGCTAGGCACTAATGAAAAACTGTTTTTT. This translates into CASSLELGTNEKLFF.

This clone was observed a handful of times. The rearrangement joins TRBV10-3 to TRBJ1-1; possibly TRBD1 for D (5 bases). This CDR3 is 13 amino acids long. Per the germline V gene, CDR1 is ENHRY and CDR2 is SYGVKD. V was trimmed by 6 bases and J by 1 base, leaving 9 bases between them. CDR3 DNA: TGTGCCATCAGATCGACAGAGAACACTGAAGCTTTCTTT. Translated, it gives CAIRSTENTEAFF.

V usage is TRBV4-1 and J usage is TRBJ1-2; perhaps TRBD1 as D (5 bases). V lost 1 base, J lost 3 bases, and 12 bases lay in between. Germline lookup yields CDR1 MGHRA and CDR2 YSYEKL. The length of the CDR3 is 15 residues. The CDR3 loop is CASSQGIIGDYGYTF. The CDR3 DNA sequence: TGCGCCAGCAGCCAAGGTATTATAGGGGACTATGGCTACACCTTC.